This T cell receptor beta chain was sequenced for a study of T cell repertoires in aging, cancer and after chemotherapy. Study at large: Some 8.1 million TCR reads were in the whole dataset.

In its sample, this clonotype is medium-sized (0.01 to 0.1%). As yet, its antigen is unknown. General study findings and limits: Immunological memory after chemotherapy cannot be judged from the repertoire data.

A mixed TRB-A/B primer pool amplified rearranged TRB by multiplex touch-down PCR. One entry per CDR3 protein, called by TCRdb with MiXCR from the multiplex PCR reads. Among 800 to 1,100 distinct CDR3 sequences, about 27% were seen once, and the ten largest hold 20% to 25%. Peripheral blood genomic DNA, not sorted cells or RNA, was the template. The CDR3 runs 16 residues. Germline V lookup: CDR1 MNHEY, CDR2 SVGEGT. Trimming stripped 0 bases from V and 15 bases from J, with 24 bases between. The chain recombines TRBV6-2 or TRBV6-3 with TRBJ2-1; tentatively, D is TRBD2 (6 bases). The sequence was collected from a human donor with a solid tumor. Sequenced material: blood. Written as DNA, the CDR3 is TGTGCCAGCAGTTACTCGGACCGGGACTCCCCTCTTTGGAGGTTCTTC. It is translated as CASSYSDRDSPLWRFF.